The 3 T cell receptor beta chains listed next were all sequenced from one sample in a study of cytomegalovirus exposure and HLA in healthy donors. Use of 60 Vbeta and 13 Jbeta primers characterized the PCR. The repertoire was sequenced with immunoSEQ multiplex PCR; TCRdb's copy has only in-frame clones and lacks some. Its table lists over 100,000 clones. Sequenced sample: PBMCs. All receptors come from a woman between 40 and 55 years old in good health and CMV-seropositive.

The genes are TRBV29-1 and TRBJ1-2, with D possibly being TRBD1 (5 bases). The CDR3 has 13 residues. Per the germline V gene, CDR1 is SQVTM and CDR2 is ANQGSEA. V was cut by 1 base and J by 8 bases, with 14 bases left in between. CDR3 bases: TGCAGCGTTGAAGTCGCCGGGGGGAACGGCTACACCTTC. It translates to CSVEVAGGNGYTF. The full variable domain, its missing parts supplied by reference TRBV29-1 and TRBJ1-2, is SAVISQKPSRDICQRGTSLTIQCQVDSQVTMMFWYRQQPGQSLTLIATANQGSEATYESGFVIDKFPISRPNLTFSTLTVSNMSPEDSSIYLCSVEVAGGNGYTFGSGTRLTVV.

For this clone: Because the CDR3's place on the DNA is in doubt, the DNA is left out and the CDR3 is given as listed by TCRdb. The V call is TRBV29-1, the J call TRBJ1-2; TRBD1, as called in the table, went unchecked against the DNA. CDR1 is SQVTM and CDR2 is ANQGSEA in the germline V gene. The CDR3 has 13 residues if both end residues are counted. CDR3 in amino acids: CGASAGIGYGCTF.

The chain is built from TRBV5-6 and TRBJ2-2; 10 bases map to TRBD1. CDR1 and CDR2 from the germline V gene are SGHDT and YYEEEE. The CDR3 runs 16 residues. Germline trimming cut 4 bases from V and 6 bases from J; bases unmatched to any gene: 9. CDR3 protein: CASSPGQGVISGELFF. CDR3 sequence (DNA): TGTGCCAGCAGCCCTGGACAGGGGGTTATCTCCGGGGAGCTGTTTTTT. The full variable domain, rest sourced from reference TRBV5-6 and TRBJ2-2, is DAGVTQSPTHLIKTRGQQVTLRCSPKSGHDTVSWYQQALGQGPQFIFQYYEEEERQRGNFPDRFSGHQFPNYSSELNVNALLLGDSALYLCASSPGQGVISGELFFGEGSRLTVL.